Here is one TCR beta chain with its context. Its antigen remains unidentified. Base qualities are not at hand, and no much larger clone is one base apart. This sample was included in a study of vaccination effects on CD4 cells after COVID-19 (dated by TCRdb to between 2022 and 2023). Broadly, across the study: Participants received two doses of either the BNT162b2 or the mRNA-1273 mRNA SARS-CoV-2 vaccine. In both COVID-19 convalescent patients and infection-naive vaccine recipients, the study compared SARS-CoV-2 spike-specific CD4+ TCR repertoires from before mRNA vaccination with those from after it. The full study included 9 to 10 COVID-19 convalescent patients and a few SARS-CoV-2-naive healthy vaccine recipients. In the study, cultures from other donors were sequenced using the Oncomine TCR Beta short-read assay on an Illumina iSeq 100. The full study reports these points: Limitations of the study were the small number of convalescent patients and the absence of early post-infection timepoints. In healthy vaccine recipients, vaccine-induced clones were almost all SARS-CoV-2 mono-reactive, with only 1 of 255 cross-reactive with common cold coronaviruses. Marked clonal contraction was observed in both infection-induced and vaccine-induced clones at late post-vaccination timepoints, consistent with waning T cell responses.

To identify antigen-specific CD4+ T cell clonotypes by their expansion, the ViraFEST assay first stimulated PBMC with viral peptide pools and then applied TCR sequencing. After approximately eleven days of culture, CD4+ T cells were isolated with the EasySep CD4+ T cell isolation kit. The absence of prior SARS-CoV-2 infection in healthy vaccine recipients was confirmed by negative nucleocapsid antibodies before and after vaccination. Each well held two million PBMC cultured in IMDM containing roughly 5% human AB serum, 8.5 to 10 IU/ml IL-2 and gentamicin, along with roughly 10 ug/ml peptides. On days 3 and 7, half of the culture medium was replaced with fresh IL-2-containing medium. Each peptide stimulation condition was cultured in triplicate wells unless otherwise noted. PBMC were separated from whole blood using Ficoll-Paque Plus gradient centrifugation and were then either cryopreserved at -140C or used fresh. The spike proteins of SARS-CoV-2 and of the common cold coronaviruses HCoV-NL63, HCoV-OC43 and HCoV-229E were spanned by overlapping peptide pools. Genomic DNA was extracted from cultured CD4+ T cells with the QIAamp micro DNA kit.

Receptor libraries were prepared by the immunoSEQ multiplex PCR assay. DNA from the cultured and isolated CD4+ T cells underwent TCR beta CDR3 sequencing. The original pipeline was this. Non-productive TCR sequences were removed and reads were trimmed to the CDR3 region, keeping CDR3s of at least 7 amino acids. The MANAFEST web app was used to identify antigen-specific clonotypes by comparing expansion in peptide wells with expansion in reference cultures. Positive clones required FDR<0.05 expansion versus reference and all other wells, odds ratio above 5, and frequency above 0.1% in two replicate wells. A clonotype was called cross-reactive if it was significantly expanded both in SARS-CoV-2 spike wells and in at least one common cold coronavirus spike condition. Using the stringdist R package, CDR3 similarity was measured by Levenshtein distance, and unrooted trees were constructed with ape in R 3.6.1. The table was pulled from immuneACCESS by TCRdb, which kept in-frame rearrangements only. Such tables lose some clones; where checked, under half of the loss comes from unresolved V genes, and the rest has no known cause. V and J calls and clone size come straight from that table; D and trimming were deduced from the DNA. This sample gives 25,000 to 35,000 clones in total; around 70% of them show up just once. Together, the top ten hold around 28% of the sample.

The material sequenced was CD4+ T cells from PBMCs cultured with HCoV-229E spike peptides, taken before COVID-19 vaccination. The cell subset or site label for this specimen denotes: HCoV-229E spike overlapping peptide pool stimulation. This sequence originates from a human donor who received a COVID-19 vaccine.

Here the CDR3 is given as CASRASGLGAEAFF. At the DNA level, the sequence is TGTGCCAGCAGAGCTTCAGGGTTGGGGGCTGAAGCTTTCTTT. Here the chain combines TRBV6-5 and TRBJ1-1; matching of 5 bases hints at TRBD1 as the D gene. V gives up 6 bases and J gives up 6 bases, and the segment between their germline ends measures 17 bases. CDR1 and CDR2 were assigned from the germline V gene as MNHEY and SVGAGI. The CDR3 goes from the cysteine to the phenylalanine over 14 residues. Here the CDR3 DNA is all that survives: 42 bases in frame from base 1.